A single sample is the source of the 29 T cell receptor beta chains below, sequenced in a study of cytomegalovirus exposure and HLA in healthy donors. PCR involved 60 Vbeta and 13 Jbeta primers. Generated by immunoSEQ multiplex PCR, the TCRdb table keeps only in-frame clones and is missing some. Seen here are 90,000 to 130,000 clones, roughly 69% observed once, and the top ten hold over 2%. The sequenced material came from PBMCs. These TCRs come from a woman aged 25 to 39 in good health and CMV-seronegative.

The chain combines TRBV13 with TRBJ2-7; 9 bases match TRBD1. The V and J ends lost 5 bases and 7 bases, in that order; junction bases with no gene match: 9. Germline V gives CDR1 PRHDT, CDR2 FYEKMQ (reference sequence). The CDR3 has 14 residues. DNA for the CDR3: TGTGCCAGCAGCCCGGGACAGGGCTTGGGTGAGCAGTACTTC. Protein sequence: CASSPGQGLGEQYF.

This clone was recorded only once. The junction does not match germline at one end; this may be a read error. The J gene is TRBJ2-6, the V gene TRBV20-1; D is unclear. The CDR3 contains 10 residues. Germline assignment: CDR1 DFQATT and CDR2 SNEGSKA (reference sequence). In DNA, the CDR3 is TGCAGTGCTAGGGCTAACGTCCTGACTTTC. Encoded protein: CSARANVLTF.

The table lists this clone with a few counts. The chain is built from TRBV2 and TRBJ1-5, with D tentatively TRBD1 (6 bases). Trimming left V 4 bases short and J 4 bases short, with 17 bases between. CDR1 and CDR2 from the germline V gene are SNHLY and FYNNEI. The CDR3 has 16 residues. Here the CDR3 reads CASSALGGARNQPQHF. In DNA form, the CDR3 reads TGTGCCAGCAGTGCCCTCGGGGGGGCGCGAAATCAGCCCCAGCATTTT.

V usage is TRBV5-1 and J usage is TRBJ2-3, with TRBD1 matching 12 bases. The trim removed 6 bases at V and 3 bases at J, leaving 8 bases unmatched. The CDR3 consists of 16 residues. Germline CDR1 and CDR2: SGHRS and YFSETQ. The CDR3 here is CASTYSGQGATDTQYF. The CDR3 bases are TGCGCCAGCACCTACTCGGGACAGGGGGCGACAGATACGCAGTATTTT.

Ten or more counts support this clone. V is TRBV5-1 and J is TRBJ1-4; a weak D match, TRBD1 (5 bases). V was clipped by 4 bases and J by 6 bases, with 10 bases between them. The CDR3 is made up of 13 amino acids. Germline assignment: CDR1 SGHRS and CDR2 YFSETQ. The chain's CDR3 is CASSTRVDEKLFF. The CDR3 nucleotides read TGCGCCAGCAGCACCAGGGTAGATGAAAAACTGTTTTTT.

This rearrangement joins TRBV7-3 to TRBJ2-1; possibly TRBD2 for D (6 bases). The CDR3 is 13 residues long. CDR1 is SGHTA and CDR2 is FQGTGA in the germline V gene. V was clipped by 5 bases and J by 5 bases, with 10 bases between them. This CDR3 is CASSQPGDNEQFF. CDR3 nucleotide sequence: TGTGCCAGCAGCCAGCCGGGAGACAATGAGCAGTTCTTC.

The gene calls are TRBV6-5 and TRBJ2-1; no definite D call. Trimming took 8 bases from V and 6 from J, leaving 11 bases between them. CDR3 length: 12 amino acids. The germline V gene encodes CDR1 MNHEY and CDR2 SVGAGI. The CDR3 protein is CASGGGRNEQFF. CDR3 sequence (DNA): TGTGCCAGCGGTGGCGGTCGCAATGAGCAGTTCTTC.

The rearrangement links TRBV28 to TRBJ2-3, with 12 bases lining up with TRBD2. V gave up 5 bases and J gave up 5 bases; unmatched junction bases: 5. The CDR3 totals 15 residues. The V gene's germline CDR1 is MDHEN and CDR2 SYDVKM. The CDR3 DNA reads TGTGCCAGCAGTAGACTAGCGGGAGTGGGAGATACGCAGTATTTT. Its protein is CASSRLAGVGDTQYF.

This chain joins TRBV6-1 and TRBJ2-1; D is perhaps TRBD1 (6 bases). V gave up 6 bases and J gave up 5 bases, with 14 bases separating them. The CDR3 has 14 amino acids. Germline V lookup: CDR1 MNHNS, CDR2 SASEGT. CDR3 nucleotide sequence: TGTGCCAGCAGGACCATGACAGGTCACAATGAGCAGTTCTTC. Translation gives CASRTMTGHNEQFF.

V usage is TRBV27 and J usage is TRBJ2-1; TRBD1 might be the D (5 bases). V lost 3 bases, J lost 0 bases, and 9 bases lay in between. Per germline, CDR1 MNHEY and CDR2 SMNVEV (reference sequence). The CDR3 has 15 residues. Here the CDR3 reads CASSLSTGSYNEQFF. In DNA form, the CDR3 reads TGTGCCAGCAGTTTGAGTACAGGCTCCTACAATGAGCAGTTCTTC.

This clone came up a few times. The chain links TRBV4-1 to TRBJ2-3; TRBD2 agrees at 9 bases. The CDR3 is 15 residues long. In germline, CDR1 is MGHRA, CDR2 YSYEKL. J was trimmed by 3 bases and V by 9 bases; bases with no gene match: 10. The DNA for the CDR3 is TGCGCCAGTGGTTCGTCCGCGGGGGGGACAGATACGCAGTATTTT. Translated: CASGSSAGGTDTQYF.

V and J are TRBV15 and TRBJ2-5, with D maybe TRBD1 (6 bases). V lost 5 bases and J 2 bases, leaving 15 bases between the germline ends. CDR1 and CDR2 from the germline V gene are LNHNV and YYDKDF (reference sequence). The CDR3 extends over 15 amino acids. DNA for the CDR3: TGTGCCACCAGCTACCGGGACACCTTACAAGAGACCCAGTACTTC. Amino acid sequence: CATSYRDTLQETQYF.

The gene calls are TRBV5-8 and TRBJ2-6; D uncertain. The CDR3 loop spans 13 amino acids. Deletions cut 0 bases from V and 12 bases from J, with 10 bases between. The germline CDR1 and CDR2 sequences are SGHTS and YDEGEE. This CDR3 is CASSLGRVGVLTF. CDR3 DNA sequence: TGTGCCAGCAGCTTGGGTCGGGTCGGCGTCCTGACTTTC.

This clone has a single count. The rearrangement joins TRBV7-3 to TRBJ2-7; 7 nucleotides line up with TRBD2. V shed 5 bases and J 0 bases; nucleotides not matched to a gene: 10. Germline-derived CDR1 and CDR2 are SGHTA and FQGTGA. The CDR3 is 16 residues long. DNA for the CDR3: TGTGCCAGCAGCGTAGACCAGCGGGACTGCTCCTACGAGCAGTACTTC. Protein: CASSVDQRDCSYEQYF. The complete variable domain, with remaining parts taken from reference TRBV7-3 and TRBJ2-7, reads GAGVSQTPSNKVTEKGKYVELRCDPISGHTALYWYRQSLGQGPEFLIYFQGTGAADDSGLPNDRFFAVRPEGSVSTLKIQRTERGDSAVYLCASSVDQRDCSYEQYFGPGTRLTVT.

This clone was observed a few times. The chain couples TRBV5-1 to TRBJ2-1, with D perhaps matching TRBD1 (6 bases). The length of the CDR3 is 15 residues. CDR1 SGHRS and CDR2 YFSETQ come from the germline V gene. The V gene lost 0 bases and the J gene lost 4 bases, with 11 bases spanning the gap. This CDR3 is CASSLAQGNYNEQFF. In DNA, the CDR3 is TGCGCCAGCAGCTTGGCGCAGGGGAATTACAATGAGCAGTTCTTC.

The chain recombines TRBV5-4 with TRBJ2-6; weak D call: TRBD2 (6 bases). CDR1 and CDR2 (germline): SGHNT, YYREEE (reference sequence). The CDR3 is 20 residues long. Between the trimmed V and J ends, which lost 4 bases and 0 bases, there was a span of 23 bases. The CDR3 loop reads CASSPAFGRRGSSGANVLTF. The CDR3 DNA is TGTGCCAGCAGCCCGGCTTTCGGGAGACGGGGAAGCTCTGGGGCCAACGTCCTGACTTTC.

The chain uses TRBV5-1 and TRBJ1-2, with a weak D call TRBD1 (6 bases). V shed 2 bases and J shed 2 bases, with 7 bases lying between them. This CDR3 contains 13 residues. Germline CDR1 SGHRS, CDR2 YFSETQ. The CDR3 sequence: CASSFGQNYGYTF. DNA of the CDR3: TGCGCCAGCAGCTTCGGACAGAACTATGGCTACACCTTC.

The rearrangement joins TRBV5-4 to TRBJ2-3, with D tentatively TRBD2 (6 bases). The CDR3 is 14 amino acids. Per the germline V gene, CDR1 is SGHNT and CDR2 is YYREEE (reference sequence). The V and J ends lost 6 bases and 3 bases respectively, with 14 bases between them. In DNA, the CDR3 is TGTGCCAGCACGGACTACTCGAATACAGATACGCAGTATTTT. Encoded protein: CASTDYSNTDTQYF.

The chain recombines TRBV4-1 with TRBJ2-2; 8 positions match TRBD2. This CDR3 is built from 16 residues. The germline CDR1 and CDR2 sequences are MGHRA and YSYEKL. V was clipped by 2 bases and J by 1 base; unmatched bases: 3. CDR3 DNA: TGCGCCAGCAGCCAATCGACTAGCGAGAACACCGGGGAGCTGTTTTTT. As protein: CASSQSTSENTGELFF.

The chain carries TRBV6-5 and TRBJ2-3; TRBD2 matches 9 bases. The V gene end was trimmed by 5 bases and the J gene end by 7 bases; junction bases not matched to a gene: 7. The CDR3 is 14 residues long. CDR1 is MNHEY, CDR2 SVGAGI, per germline. CDR3 protein: CASSNRLAVNTQYF. In DNA form, the CDR3 reads TGTGCCAGCAGTAACCGACTAGCGGTGAATACGCAGTATTTT.

This clone was seen just once. The chain employs TRBV13 and TRBJ1-1; D possibly corresponds to TRBD1 (5 bases). The CDR3 contains 16 residues. From germline, CDR1 is PRHDT and CDR2 FYEKMQ (reference sequence). V was cut by 5 bases and J by 3 bases, with 19 bases left in between. This CDR3 is CASSLTLIGGDTEAFF. In DNA form, the CDR3 reads TGTGCCAGCAGCCTAACCCTTATCGGAGGGGACACTGAAGCTTTCTTT.

In this sample, this clone turned up once. This chain connects TRBV7-2 to TRBJ2-5; D is possibly TRBD2 (5 bases). This CDR3 spans 13 amino acids. The germline V gene has CDR1 SGHTA and CDR2 FQGNSA. The V gene lost 1 base and the J gene lost 5 bases, with 8 bases spanning the gap. CDR3: CASSLGRRETQYF. The DNA for the CDR3 is TGTGCCAGCAGCTTAGGAAGGAGGGAGACCCAGTACTTC. Filled out from reference TRBV7-2 and TRBJ2-5, the complete variable domain reads GAGVSQSPSNKVTEKGKDVELRCDPISGHTALYWYRQSLGQGLEFLIYFQGNSAPDKSGLPSDRFSAERTGGSVSTLTIQRTQQEDSAVYLCASSLGRRETQYFGPGTRLLVL.

The CDR3 nucleotides are TGTGCCAGCAAAGATTACGCAGGGTCCACCGGGGAGCTGTTTTTT. Protein product: CASKDYAGSTGELFF. This sequence joins TRBV6-4 and TRBJ2-2, with D maybe TRBD1 (5 bases). Germline CDR1 MRHNA, CDR2 SNTAGT. V was pared by 7 bases and J by 4 bases, with 16 bases between. The CDR3 runs 15 residues.

The chain couples TRBV25-1 to TRBJ1-1; D not certain. This CDR3 has 12 amino acids. Trimming removed 0 bases from V and 7 bases from J, with 6 bases in between. Germline V CDR1 and CDR2: MGHDK, SYGVNS. The CDR3 sequence is CASSEYPHEAFF. The CDR3 nucleotides are TGTGCCAGCAGTGAATATCCCCATGAAGCTTTCTTT.

V gene TRBV6-6 combines with J gene TRBJ2-3; possible D gene TRBD1, 5 bases. The CDR3 has 16 amino acids. Germline-derived CDR1 and CDR2 are MNHNY and SVGAGI (reference sequence). V was clipped by 6 bases and J by 3 bases, with 19 bases between them. CDR3 DNA: TGTGCCAGCAGGGAAAGGGCCCAAAGGGGTACAGATACGCAGTATTTT. This encodes CASRERAQRGTDTQYF.

Turning to this clone: The germline gene is not matched at one end of the junction; a read error may be the cause. This chain connects TRBV6-6 to TRBJ2-7; TRBD2 matches at 8 bases. The CDR3 consists of 16 residues. CDR1 MNHNY and CDR2 SVGAGI come from the germline V gene (reference sequence). The CDR3, as DNA: TGTGCCAGCAGTTACTCAACTAGCGGCAGCTCCTACAAGCAGTACTTC. Its protein is CASSYSTSGSSYKQYF.

In this sample, this clone turned up a few times. The rearrangement joins TRBV19 to TRBJ2-2; possibly TRBD1 for D (6 bases). The CDR3 length is 16 residues. The germline V gene has CDR1 LNHDA and CDR2 SQIVND (reference sequence). V was clipped by 7 bases and J by 2 bases, with 17 bases between them. CDR3 sequence: CASTYYRDLNTGELFF. The CDR3 DNA is TGTGCCAGTACTTATTACAGGGATCTAAACACCGGGGAGCTGTTTTTT.

The chain combines TRBV21-1 with TRBJ2-7; the table assigns TRBD1, which was not confirmed against the DNA. TRBV21-1 is recorded as a pseudogene. This CDR3 comprises 13 residues. The CDR3 DNA is TGTGCCAACCCGGGACAGGAGACATACGAGCAGTACTTC. It codes for CANPGQETYEQYF.

This clone has just a few counts. This chain uses TRBV18 with TRBJ1-1; maybe TRBD1 (6 bases). Trimming left V 2 bases short and J 5 bases short, with 12 bases between. This CDR3 comprises 14 residues. The germline gives CDR1 KGHSH, CDR2 LQKENI. The CDR3 is CASSPSGAGTEAFF. For the CDR3, the DNA is TGTGCCAGCTCACCATCAGGGGCCGGGACTGAAGCTTTCTTT. Full variable domain (outside the CDR3, taken from reference TRBV18 and TRBJ1-1): NAGVMQNPRHLVRRRGQEARLRCSPMKGHSHVYWYRQLPEEGLKFMVYLQKENIIDESGMPKERFSAEFPKEGPSILRIQQVVRGDSAAYFCASSPSGAGTEAFFGQGTRLTVV.